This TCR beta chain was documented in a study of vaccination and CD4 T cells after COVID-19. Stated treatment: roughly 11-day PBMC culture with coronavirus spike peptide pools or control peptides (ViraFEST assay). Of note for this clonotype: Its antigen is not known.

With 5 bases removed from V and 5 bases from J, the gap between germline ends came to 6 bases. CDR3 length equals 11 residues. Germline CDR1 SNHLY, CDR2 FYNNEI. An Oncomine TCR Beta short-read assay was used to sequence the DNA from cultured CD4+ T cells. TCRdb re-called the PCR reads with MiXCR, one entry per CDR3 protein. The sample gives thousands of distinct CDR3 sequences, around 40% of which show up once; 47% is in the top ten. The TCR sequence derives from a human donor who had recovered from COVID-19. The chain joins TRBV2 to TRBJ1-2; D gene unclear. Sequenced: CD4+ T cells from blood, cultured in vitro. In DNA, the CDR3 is TGTGCCAGCAGTAGTAGATATGGCTACACCTTC. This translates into CASSSRYGYTF.